This T cell receptor beta chain emerged from a study of regulatory T cells in long-lasting Graves disease. Whole-study context: Antithyroid drugs had been given to newly diagnosed Graves' patients for under 3 months. Study results and caveats: Among samples with persistent disease, TRBV28, TRBJ1-2 and TRBJ2-5 were favored.

In regard to this clonotype: Its antigen remains unidentified. A much larger clone sits a single nucleotide away, making a read error possible. Because it lacks the conserved phenylalanine or tryptophan at the end, this CDR3 is likely a read error.

V was clipped by 6 bases and J by 2 bases, with 11 bases between them. Germline CDR1 is KGHSH and CDR2 is LQKENI. The CDR3 runs 13 residues. Libraries of TCR beta came from iRepertoire HTBI primers plus Arm-PCR of CDR3 regions. As handled by the study authors: Identification of gene segments yielded more than 60 TRBV and about 14 TRBJ across samples. TCRdb redid the calling of the multiplex PCR reads with MiXCR, one entry per CDR3 protein. TCRdb's processing, not the study's, gives the V and J calls here. This table holds approximately 300,000 distinct CDR3 sequences, 18% found once. Time point here: newly diagnosed GD, antithyroid drugs for less than 3 months. Extracted PBMC RNA gave rise to the TCR library.

Sequencing used peripheral blood mononuclear cells (PBMCs), obtained at new diagnosis, from a patient treated with antithyroid drugs. The genes are TRBV18 and TRBJ2-7; no clear D gene. The receptor was isolated from a female donor with Graves disease. CDR3 sequence (DNA): TGTGCCAGCTCCCAGGACGCGGCCTACGAGCAGTACTGC. It is translated as CASSQDAAYEQYC.